This entry lists 12 T cell receptor delta chains sequenced from one sample in a study of γδ T cells in repeated Plasmodium falciparum infection. TCRdb re-called the multiplex PCR reads through CATT. The table lists 75,000 to 100,000 delta-chain clones, over 1.3% of them singletons. Flow sorting of PBMC yielded separate Vgamma9/Vdelta2+ and Vdelta2-negative gammadelta T cell populations for bulk repertoire analysis. The sample consisted of gamma-delta T cells from blood. The source of these receptors is a pool of human donors (malaria-infected and uninfected, not separated).

This clone was detected a few times. TCRdb's listed protein matches a much larger clone and diverges from this DNA's translation at residue 10, likely through a read error; the protein shown comes from the DNA. The rearrangement uses TRDV2 and TRDJ1; 9 bases align to TRDD2. TCRdb offers no J gene call, so here the DNA was matched to germline to obtain one. The V segment lost 2 bases and the J segment 0 bases; nucleotides outside the gene matches: 15. This CDR3 is 19 amino acids long. The germline CDR1 and CDR2 sequences are GEAIGNYY and EKD. The CDR3 coding sequence is TGTGCCTGTGACATTGTCCTTCCTACCAGGGATACCCACACCGATAAACTCATCTTT. Its protein is CACDIVLPTRDTHTDKLIF.

This clone has a handful of counts. The protein that TCRdb holds for this DNA derives from a much larger clone and differs from the translated DNA at residue 14, which likely indicates a read error; the protein shown here is translated from the DNA. The J gene has no call, while the V gene is TRDV1; the table assigns TRDD3, which was not confirmed against the DNA. Per germline, CDR1 TSWWSYY and CDR2 QGS. The CDR3 is made up of 18 amino acids. The CDR3 DNA reads TGTGCTCTTGGGGAACTTTCCACGTGGGCCCCCTGGGGGGTGAGGGTCATCTTT. Translated, it gives CALGELSTWAPWGVRVIF.

This clone was recorded a few times. This probably arose from a read error, given a far larger clone one base away. Other DNA sequences in this specimen translate into the identical CDR3. Written as DNA, the CDR3 is TGTGCCCTTGGGGAACTTGTACTTCCTCCCGGATGGAACACCGATAAACTCATCTTT. Its translation is CALGELVLPPGWNTDKLIF. The chain combines TRDV1 with TRDJ1; D possibly corresponds to TRDD2 (6 bases). This CDR3 has 19 residues. Germline values: CDR1 TSWWSYY, CDR2 QGS.

A few counts support this clone. The protein that TCRdb holds for this DNA derives from a much larger clone and differs from the translated DNA at residue 12, which likely indicates a read error; the protein shown here is translated from the DNA. The V and J genes are TRDV1 and TRDJ1, with 8 bases fitting TRDD3. Because TCRdb records no J gene, it was assigned here through a match of the DNA to germline. There are 18 residues in the CDR3. CDR1 and CDR2 from the germline V gene are TSWWSYY and QGS. Losses at the gene ends were 2 bases for V and 1 base for J; bases not matched to a gene: 12. This CDR3 is CALGEIYTGGMCTDKLIF. CDR3 DNA sequence: TGTGCTCTTGGGGAAATATACACTGGGGGTATGTGCACCGATAAACTCATCTTT.

This clone was detected many times. V gene TRDV1 combines with J gene TRDJ1; 8 positions match TRDD3. With V trimmed by 0 bases and J by 9 bases, 15 bases remained unmatched. This CDR3 contains 17 residues. Per the germline V gene, CDR1 is TSWWSYY and CDR2 is QGS. The CDR3 DNA sequence: TGTGCTCTTGGGGAACTATCGGCCCTAGAGGGATACGGGCAACTCATCTTT. The encoded protein is CALGELSALEGYGQLIF.

This clone was counted between two and nine times. The amino acid sequence in TCRdb belongs to a much larger clone and departs from this DNA's translation at residue 4, likely a sequencing read error; the sequence shown is translated from the DNA. This rearrangement joins TRDV1 to TRDJ2, with 8 bases lining up with TRDD3. The CDR3 has 20 residues. The V gene's germline CDR1 is TSWWSYY and CDR2 QGS. The CDR3, as DNA: TGTGCTCTTTGGGAACTAGCCCTACTAGGTGGGGGATGGTTGACAGCACAACTCTTCTTT. Protein sequence: CALWELALLGGGWLTAQLFF.

For this clone: TCRdb attributes to this sequence the protein of a much larger clone, which differs from the DNA translation at residue 6; a read error is likely, and the protein displayed is translated from the DNA. This rearrangement joins TRDV1 to TRDJ1, with a tentative D call TRDD3 (6 bases). In germline, CDR1 is TSWWSYY, CDR2 QGS. There are 22 residues in the CDR3. The V and J ends lost 8 bases and 0 bases respectively, with 37 bases between them. The CDR3 sequence: CALWSCASLVLKRGSYTDKLIF. As DNA, the CDR3 is TGTGCTCTTTGGTCTTGCGCCTCCCTAGTCCTTAAAAGGGGATCGTACACCGATAAACTCATCTTT.

This clone was picked up a small number of times. A far more abundant clone sits one base away, making this likely a read error. Other DNA sequences in the sample encode the same CDR3. The CDR3 nucleotides read TGTGCTCTTGGGGAACTTGAGTCGTCCCGGTCCTTTATTACCGATAAACTCATCTTT. Protein product: CALGELESSRSFITDKLIF. This chain connects TRDV1 to TRDJ1; D call uncertain. The CDR3 extends over 19 amino acids. Germline V gives CDR1 TSWWSYY, CDR2 QGS. V lost 0 bases, J lost 2 bases, and 22 bases lay in between.

As regards this clone: This likely traces to a read error, being one base from a far larger clone. With the J gene uncalled, the V gene is TRDV1; the table's D call of TRDD3 was not tested on the DNA. The CDR3 is 19 amino acids. The germline V gene encodes CDR1 TSWWSYY and CDR2 QGS. In DNA, the CDR3 is TGTGCTCTTGGGGACCCTCTTCCTACCGTTTACTGGGGGACAGCACAGCTCTTCTTT. It codes for CALGDPLPTVYWGTAQLFF.

As to this clone: The mismatch at residue 11 between this DNA's translation and the TCRdb protein of a much larger clone likely reflects a read error; the protein shown is translated from the DNA. The chain combines TRDV2 with TRDJ1; 11 bases match TRDD3. TCRdb does not report a J gene; here it was assigned by matching the DNA to germline references. The junction had 11 bases not matched to a gene; V was cut back by 0 bases and J by 0 bases. Germline assignment: CDR1 GEAIGNYY and CDR2 EKD. The CDR3 length is 19 residues. The CDR3 DNA is TGTGCCTGTGACACCGTAGGTGGGGGATACGAGGGGTACACCGATAAACTCATCTTT. Residues: CACDTVGGGYEGYTDKLIF.

This clone was observed a handful of times. The protein TCRdb lists belongs to a much larger clone and differs from this DNA's translation at residue 17, which points to a read error; the protein shown is made from the DNA. This chain uses TRDV1 with TRDJ1, with TRDD3 matching over 10 bases. TCRdb offers no J gene call, so here the DNA was matched to germline to obtain one. CDR1 and CDR2 from the germline V gene are TSWWSYY and QGS. The CDR3 runs 23 residues. V lost 3 bases and J lost 0; bases outside the gene matches: 25. The CDR3: CALGDFLLPTVLGDSLHTDKLIF. The CDR3 DNA reads TGTGCTCTTGGGGACTTCCTTCTTCCGACCGTACTGGGGGATTCCCTGCACACCGATAAACTCATCTTT.

This clone came up a few times. A far larger clone is only one base removed, so a read error is likely. Different DNA sequences within this sample yield the same CDR3. V and J are TRDV3 and TRDJ2, with TRDD2 as a possible D gene (6 bases). Per germline, CDR1 TVYSNPD and CDR2 GDNSRS (reference sequence). This CDR3 contains 17 residues. The DNA of the CDR3 is TGTGCCTTCACCCTTTCCGCTGGTCCTACCTTGACAGCACAACTCTTCTTC. Translation gives CAFTLSAGPTLTAQLFF.